This entry describes one T cell receptor (beta chain). This sample is part of a study of blood T cell repertoires in COVID-19. Study-wide context: Both acute and convalescent COVID-19 samples were obtained from the United States, Italy and Spain. PBMCs, B-cell-depleted T cells, or T cells provided the cDNA or gDNA that made up the material.

V lost 3 bases and J 3 bases, leaving 12 bases between the germline ends. The length of the CDR3 is 15 residues. CDR1 is SNHLY and CDR2 is FYNNEI in the germline V gene. In the authors' methods: The authors estimated nucleated cell counts from reference gene primer amplification. Some clones are missing from TCRdb's copy, which holds only in-frame ones; the method was immunoSEQ multiplex PCR. D and trimming were read from the DNA, whereas the V and J calls and clone size are those reported in that table. Of roughly 86,000 clones listed, less than 85% are singletons. This sequence originates from a middle-aged man who had recovered from COVID-19. Sequencing was carried out using peripheral blood. This chain joins TRBV2 and TRBJ2-1, with D possibly TRBD2 on 6 matching bases. The CDR3 DNA is TGTGCCAGCAGTGACCTGGGGACTGGCTACAATGAGCAGTTCTTC. As protein: CASSDLGTGYNEQFF.